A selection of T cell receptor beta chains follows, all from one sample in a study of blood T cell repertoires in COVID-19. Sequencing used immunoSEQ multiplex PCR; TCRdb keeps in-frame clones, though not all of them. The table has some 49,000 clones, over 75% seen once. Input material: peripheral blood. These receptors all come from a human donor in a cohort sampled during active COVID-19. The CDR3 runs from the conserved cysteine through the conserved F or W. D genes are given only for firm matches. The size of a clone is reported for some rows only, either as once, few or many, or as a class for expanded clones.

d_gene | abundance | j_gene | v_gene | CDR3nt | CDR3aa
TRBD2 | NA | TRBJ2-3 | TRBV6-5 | TGTGCCAGCAGTTATAGCGGGAGGGCAAATACGCAGTATTTT | CASSYSGRANTQYF
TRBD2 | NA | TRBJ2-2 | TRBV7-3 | TGTGCCAGCAGCTCACCGGGACTAGCGGACCCGAACACCGGGGAGCTGTTTTTT | CASSSPGLADPNTGELFF
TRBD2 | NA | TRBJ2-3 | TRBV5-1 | TGCGCCAGCAGCTTGGGGCTTAATAGCGGGAGCACAGATACGCAGTATTTT | CASSLGLNSGSTDTQYF
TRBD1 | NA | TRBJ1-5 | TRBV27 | TGTGCCAGCAGTAGACAGGGAAATCAGCCCCAGCATTTT | CASSRQGNQPQHF
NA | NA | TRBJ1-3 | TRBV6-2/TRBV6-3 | TGTGCCAGCAGTTACTCGATGACCTCCGAACGGGGGGTTTACTCTGGAAACACCATATATTTT | CASSYSMTSERGVYSGNTIYF
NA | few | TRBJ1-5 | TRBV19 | TGTGCCAGTAGTATCCGGACACCAACCTACAATCAGCCCCAGCATTTT | CASSIRTPTYNQPQHF
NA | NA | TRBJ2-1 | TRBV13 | TGTGCCAGCAGACACGCGGACTCTAATGAGCAGTTCTTC | CASRHADSNEQFF
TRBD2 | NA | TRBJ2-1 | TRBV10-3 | TGTGCCATCAGTGGACGGACTAGCGGAGAAGGCTCCTACAATGAGCAGTTCTTC | CAISGRTSGEGSYNEQFF
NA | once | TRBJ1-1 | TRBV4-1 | TGCGCCAGCAGCCGAGCCCCGGGATTTATCACTGAAGCTTTCTTT | CASSRAPGFITEAFF
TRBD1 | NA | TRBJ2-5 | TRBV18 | TGTGCCAGCTCACCGACCCCGGGACAGGGAGGTAGCTACCAAGAGACCCAGTACTTC | CASSPTPGQGGSYQETQYF
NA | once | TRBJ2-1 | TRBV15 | TGTGCCACCAGCAGAAGGAGCTGGAGCTCCTACAATGAGCAGTTCTTC | CATSRRSWSSYNEQFF
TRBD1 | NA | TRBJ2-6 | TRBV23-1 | TGCGCCAGCAGTCAATCGAGGGACAGGGGTTATCTTGGGGCCAACGTCCTGACTTTC | CASSQSRDRGYLGANVLTF
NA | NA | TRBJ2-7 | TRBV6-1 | TGTGCCAGCAGTGAAGGTAGTGAGCAGTACTTC | CASSEGSEQYF
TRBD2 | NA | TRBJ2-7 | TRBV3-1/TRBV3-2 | TGTGCCAGCAGCCACAGCGGGGGCATCTACGAGCAGTACTTC | CASSHSGGIYEQYF
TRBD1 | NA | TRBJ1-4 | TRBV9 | TGTGCCAGCAGCGCATCCGGGACAGACAATGAAAAACTGTTTTTT | CASSASGTDNEKLFF
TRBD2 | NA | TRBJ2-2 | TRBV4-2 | TGTGCCAGCAGCCTTAGCGGGAGGGTCACCGGGGAGCTGTTTTTT | CASSLSGRVTGELFF